This T cell receptor beta chain was found in a study of blood T cell repertoires in COVID-19. Across the study: Sample material is recorded as cDNA or gDNA derived from T cells, B-cell-depleted T cells, or PBMCs.

Germline V gene data show CDR1 as KGHDR and CDR2 as SFDVKD. The CDR3 extends over 20 amino acids. Trimming removed 1 base from V and 4 bases from J; junction bases left unmatched: 17. Using immunoSEQ multiplex PCR, the repertoire was profiled, and TCRdb retains in-frame clones only, with some absent. The sample consists of about 120,000 clones, 81% of them appearing once. The chain employs TRBV24-1 and TRBJ1-3, with TRBD1 matching over 8 bases. This receptor was taken from a human donor in a cohort sampled during active COVID-19. The sample consisted of peripheral blood. The CDR3 here is CATSDFARQGNNTAGNTIYF. Here the CDR3 DNA reads TGTGCCACCAGTGATTTTGCCCGACAGGGGAATAATACTGCAGGAAACACCATATATTTT.